A single sample gave rise to the 8 T cell receptor beta chains below, sequenced in a study of blood T cells in healthy people across ages. With a J-beta primer mix and a sample-barcoded 5' primer, a second PCR ran about 6 to 11 cycles. TCRdb reprocessed the 5' RACE reads with MiXCR, giving one entry per CDR3 protein. The sample contains more than 650,000 distinct CDR3 sequences, roughly 25% of which appear only once. These same data were also listed under a study on T cells of mothers and their children.

Specimen: blood. The receptors were gathered from a boy aged 5-17 years in good health.

This chain connects TRBV6-2 or TRBV6-3 to TRBJ2-7; D ambiguous. The CDR3 has 14 amino acids. V lost 4 bases and J 5 bases, leaving 15 bases between the germline ends. The germline gives CDR1 MNHEY, CDR2 SVGEGT. As DNA, the CDR3 is TGTGCCAGCAGTTCGCAATATAGTTCCCACGAGCAGTACTTC. Translation: CASSSQYSSHEQYF.

CDR3 sequence: CASSQGGSKYEQYF. CDR3 nucleotides: TGTGCCAGCAGCCAAGGCGGTTCCAAGTACGAGCAGTACTTC. V and J are TRBV14 and TRBJ2-7; D is undetermined. Trimming removed 1 base at V and 4 bases at J, with 11 bases between. The CDR3 sequence is 14 residues long. Germline CDR1 and CDR2: SGHDN and FVKESK. The whole variable domain, filled in from reference TRBV14 and TRBJ2-7, reads EAGVTQFPSHSVIEKGQTVTLRCDPISGHDNLYWYRRVMGKEIKFLLHFVKESKQDESGMPNNRFLAERTGGTYSTLKVQPAELEDSGVYFCASSQGGSKYEQYFGPGTRLTVT.

The chain uses TRBV6-1 and TRBJ2-7; D is ambiguous. Trimming removed 1 base from V and 6 bases from J, with 16 bases in between. The germline V gene has CDR1 MNHNS and CDR2 SASEGT. The CDR3 has 15 residues. CDR3 DNA: TGTGCCAGCAGTGAAGAGGTTGCTGGTCCGGGCGAGCAGTACTTC. Its protein is CASSEEVAGPGEQYF.

The genes are TRBV12-3 or TRBV12-4 and TRBJ2-5, with D maybe TRBD2 (6 bases). The J call could be wrong; TRBJ2-7 is a better fit for the DNA end. This CDR3 contains 14 residues. CDR3 residues: CASRQEGSSYEQYF. Written as DNA, the CDR3 is TGTGCCAGCAGACAGGAGGGTAGCTCCTACGAGCAGTACTTC.

There are a few counts of this clonotype. The chain recombines TRBV2 with TRBJ2-3, with a possible D match to TRBD2 (6 bases). This CDR3 region has 14 residues. V gave up 4 bases and J gave up 4 bases, with 12 bases separating them. Germline values: CDR1 SNHLY, CDR2 FYNNEI. CDR3 sequence (DNA): TGTGCCAGCAGTGGACTAGGGTTGGCAGATACGCAGTATTTT. Residues: CASSGLGLADTQYF.

The sample holds a few counts of this clonotype. The V gene is TRBV20-1, the J gene TRBJ2-2; D could derive from TRBD1 or TRBD2 (6 bases each). CDR1 is DFQATT and CDR2 is SNEGSKA in the germline V gene (reference sequence). This CDR3 contains 15 residues. V was pared by 5 bases and J by 0 bases, with 13 bases between. The CDR3 region is CSALEGGPNTGELFF. The CDR3, as DNA: TGCAGTGCTCTAGAGGGGGGCCCGAACACCGGGGAGCTGTTTTTT.

The V and J genes are TRBV29-1 and TRBJ2-7; TRBD1 matches at 8 bases. The germline V gene encodes CDR1 SQVTM and CDR2 ANQGSEA. V gave up 5 bases and J gave up 4 bases; unmatched junction bases: 7. The CDR3 runs to 13 residues. CDR3 loop: CSVFTGTGYEQYF. The DNA for the CDR3 is TGCAGCGTTTTCACCGGGACAGGATACGAGCAGTACTTC.

The CDR3 protein is CASSLGAFRFSYEQYF. The CDR3 DNA sequence: TGTGCCAGCAGCCTCGGAGCATTTAGGTTCTCCTACGAGCAGTACTTC. The chain combines TRBV3-1 with TRBJ2-7, with D unresolved. The CDR3 is made up of 16 amino acids. V dropped 4 bases and J dropped 0 bases, with 16 bases sitting between them. Looked up from germline, CDR1 is LGHDT and CDR2 is YNNKEL (reference sequence).